The 19 T cell receptor beta chains below come from one sample, sequenced in a study of blood T cell repertoires in COVID-19. Profiled with immunoSEQ multiplex PCR; TCRdb holds only in-frame clones, not every one. The sample includes under 400,000 clones, roughly 86% of them seen just once. Sequenced input: PBMCs or T cells enriched from blood (not recorded which). The receptors here all came from a woman in her 30s who had been exposed to COVID-19.

The chain recombines TRBV27 with TRBJ1-2, with TRBD1 as a possible D gene (5 bases). The germline V gene encodes CDR1 MNHEY and CDR2 SMNVEV (reference sequence). CDR3 length: 15 residues. V lost 4 bases and J 4 bases, leaving 16 bases between the germline ends. The CDR3 DNA reads as TGTGCCAGCAGTTCCGGTTTGGACAAGTTCTATGGCTACACCTTC. This translates into CASSSGLDKFYGYTF.

The chain joins TRBV5-1 to TRBJ1-4; D gene unclear. Trimming took off 2 bases at V and 0 bases at J, with 17 bases between the two ends. This CDR3 comprises 18 residues. Germline V gene lookup returns CDR1 SGHRS and CDR2 YFSETQ. Here the CDR3 reads CASSLTSQEDATNEKLFF. CDR3 sequence (DNA): TGCGCCAGCAGCTTAACGAGTCAGGAAGATGCAACTAATGAAAAACTGTTTTTT.

DNA for the CDR3: TGTGCCAGCAGCCAACCGGGGGGCCGCAACGAGCAGTACTTC. Translation: CASSQPGGRNEQYF. This chain connects TRBV14 to TRBJ2-7, with a tentative D call TRBD2 (7 bases). V dropped 2 bases and J dropped 5 bases, with 13 bases sitting between them. CDR1 and CDR2 (germline): SGHDN, FVKESK. CDR3 length equals 14 residues.

In this sample, this clone turned up a few times. This chain connects TRBV7-8 to TRBJ1-1; D is unclear. Germline loops: CDR1 SGHVS, CDR2 FQNEAQ. V lost 3 bases and J lost 4, with 18 bases in between. This CDR3 comprises 16 residues. As DNA, the CDR3 is TGTGCCAGCAGCTTTTTCCAGGCTACACGGGGCACTGAAGCTTTCTTT. As protein: CASSFFQATRGTEAFF. The entire variable domain, with the rest obtained from reference TRBV7-8 and TRBJ1-1, is as follows: GAGVSQSPRYKVAKRGQDVALRCDPISGHVSLFWYQQALGQGPEFLTYFQNEAQLDKSGLPSDRFFAERPEGSVSTLKIQRTQQEDSAVYLCASSFFQATRGTEAFFGQGTRLTVV.

The rearrangement joins TRBV10-2 to TRBJ1-6, with a tentative D call TRBD1 (5 bases). Germline CDR1 and CDR2: WSHSY and SAAADI. The V and J ends lost 6 bases and 7 bases respectively, with 13 bases between them. The CDR3 loop spans 14 amino acids. CDR3 protein: CASSYDSQNSPLHF. The CDR3 nucleotides read TGCGCCAGCAGCTACGACAGCCAAAATTCACCCCTCCACTTT.

The genes are TRBV19 and TRBJ2-1, with D possibly matching TRBD1 (7 bases). V shed 4 bases and J shed 8 bases, with 18 bases lying between them. This CDR3 is 15 amino acids long. Germline lookup yields CDR1 LNHDA and CDR2 SQIVND (reference sequence). The CDR3 sequence is CASSTGGFGRDEQFF. The CDR3 DNA reads TGTGCCAGTAGTACAGGGGGGTTTGGGCGCGATGAGCAGTTCTTC.

This clone was seen a handful of times. This chain links TRBV10-1 with TRBJ2-5; weak D call: TRBD1 (6 bases). Trimming took 2 bases from V and 4 from J, leaving 8 bases between them. CDR1 and CDR2 from the germline V gene are WNHNN and SYGVQD (reference sequence). The length of the CDR3 is 13 residues. CDR3 amino acids: CASSEEGGETQYF. The CDR3 bases are TGCGCCAGCAGTGAGGAAGGGGGAGAGACCCAGTACTTC.

This chain links TRBV7-9 with TRBJ1-3; D is possibly TRBD1 (5 bases). The CDR3 runs to 16 residues. The V gene lost 1 base and the J gene lost 1 base, with 11 bases spanning the gap. CDR1 is SEHNR, CDR2 FQNEAQ, per germline (reference sequence). The CDR3 nucleotides are TGTGCCAGCAGCTTAGGCAGGAGGGGATCTGGAAACACCATATATTTT. Translating gives CASSLGRRGSGNTIYF.

CDR3 bases: TGTGCCAGCAGCTTATTAAGTGGGGGGGAAGGGAGGATTAACACTGAAGCTTTCTTT. Its protein product is CASSLLSGGEGRINTEAFF. The rearrangement joins TRBV11-2 to TRBJ1-1; TRBD1 might be the D (5 bases). Germline assignment: CDR1 SGHAT and CDR2 FQNNGV. The CDR3 covers 19 residues. The V gene lost 2 bases and the J gene lost 2 bases, with 24 bases spanning the gap.

This clone was observed a few times. This chain joins TRBV19 and TRBJ1-2; 7 positions agree with TRBD1. The CDR3 covers 12 residues. Trimming removed 6 bases from V and 8 bases from J; junction bases left unmatched: 6. Germline V gene data show CDR1 as LNHDA and CDR2 as SQIVND (reference sequence). Written as DNA, the CDR3 is TGTGCCAGTAGCAGGGGGTTGAGGGGCTACACCTTC. It is translated as CASSRGLRGYTF.

V usage is TRBV18 and J usage is TRBJ1-1; TRBD1 is a possible D gene (5 bases). CDR3 size: 14 residues. Germline V lookup: CDR1 KGHSH, CDR2 LQKENI. Trimming shortened V by 3 bases and J by 3 bases, and 11 bases separated the two germline ends. The CDR3 reads CASSPQTEYTEAFF. The CDR3 DNA reads TGTGCCAGCTCACCCCAGACAGAATACACTGAAGCTTTCTTT.

This chain connects TRBV11-2 to TRBJ2-1; 8 bases line up with TRBD2. The V gene end was trimmed by 5 bases and the J gene end by 0 bases; junction bases not matched to a gene: 12. Per germline, CDR1 SGHAT and CDR2 FQNNGV. This CDR3 has 18 amino acids. The CDR3 nucleotides read TGTGCCAGCAGCCCCCATTTATTGCTAGCGGGCTCCTACAATGAGCAGTTCTTC. This sequence encodes CASSPHLLLAGSYNEQFF.

This sequence joins TRBV5-8 and TRBJ1-6, with D maybe TRBD1 (6 bases). This CDR3 comprises 14 residues. V lost 1 base, J lost 10 bases, and 12 bases lay in between. The germline V gene has CDR1 SGHTS and CDR2 YDEGEE. The CDR3 loop is CASSLTGLNSPLHF. The CDR3 nucleotides are TGTGCCAGCAGCTTGACAGGGCTCAACTCACCCCTCCACTTT.

This chain connects TRBV14 to TRBJ2-7, with TRBD1 as a possible D gene (5 bases). The CDR3 consists of 13 residues. Trimming pared 4 bases from V and 3 bases from J, leaving 10 bases between. Looked up from germline, CDR1 is SGHDN and CDR2 is FVKESK. The CDR3 nucleotides read TGTGCCAGCAGCCCCACGCAGGGCTACGAGCAGTACTTC. This encodes CASSPTQGYEQYF.

The chain couples TRBV4-1 to TRBJ2-3; weak D call: TRBD1 (6 bases). From germline, CDR1 is MGHRA and CDR2 YSYEKL. CDR3 length: 18 residues. Trimming shortened V by 0 bases and J by 2 bases, and 18 bases separated the two germline ends. The CDR3 nucleotides read TGCGCCAGCAGCCAAGACGCCCGGGACAACACTTACACAGATACGCAGTATTTT. Encoded protein: CASSQDARDNTYTDTQYF.

V usage is TRBV7-3 and J usage is TRBJ2-7, with TRBD1 matching 11 bases. Germline trimming cut 5 bases from V and 4 bases from J; bases unmatched to any gene: 7. Germline loops: CDR1 SGHTA, CDR2 FQGTGA. This CDR3 region has 15 residues. The CDR3 region is CASSKGDRGFYEQYF. In DNA, the CDR3 is TGTGCCAGCAGCAAGGGGGACAGGGGGTTTTACGAGCAGTACTTC.

This chain uses TRBV2 with TRBJ1-3; tentative D call: TRBD1 (6 bases). This CDR3 has 14 amino acids. V lost 5 bases and J lost 0, with 8 bases in between. CDR1 and CDR2 (germline): SNHLY, FYNNEI. CDR3 bases: TGTGCCAGCAGTCTACAGGGCTCTGGAAACACCATATATTTT. It specifies CASSLQGSGNTIYF.

The rearrangement joins TRBV11-2 to TRBJ2-1; 13 bases align to TRBD2. The germline gives CDR1 SGHAT, CDR2 FQNNGV. V dropped 9 bases and J dropped 7; count of bases not matched to a gene: 15. The CDR3 consists of 17 residues. DNA for the CDR3: TGTGCCAGTGGGACTAGCGGGAAGAAGATGATGGTAAATGAGCAGTTCTTC. Protein product: CASGTSGKKMMVNEQFF.

The V call is TRBV12-5, the J call TRBJ1-1; possible D gene TRBD1, 5 bases. CDR3 size: 13 residues. The ends were cut back, 6 bases at V and 3 bases at J, with 11 bases in the middle. Germline lookup yields CDR1 LGHNT and CDR2 FRNRAP. The CDR3 sequence is CASGPPGDTEAFF. CDR3 nucleotides: TGTGCTAGTGGCCCCCCGGGGGACACTGAAGCTTTCTTT. Full variable domain (outside the CDR3, taken from reference TRBV12-5 and TRBJ1-1): DARVTQTPRHKVTEMGQEVTMRCQPILGHNTVFWYRQTMMQGLELLAYFRNRAPLDDSGMPKDRFSAEMPDATLATLKIQPSEPRDSAVYFCASGPPGDTEAFFGQGTRLTVV.